Given below is one T cell receptor beta chain in context. Its antigen is undetermined. The table came from immunoSEQ multiplex PCR; TCRdb's copy has only in-frame clones and leaves some out. The data show more than 80,000 clones, roughly four fifths seen once. The record originates from a study of graft-versus-host responses after intestinal transplantation. Across the whole study: Anti-thymocyte globulin induction was given to all recipients, followed by tacrolimus and steroids for 2 to 4 years. Study-wide points: Allografts carried high graft-versus-host to host-versus-graft clonal ratios in patients having graft-donor T cell macrochimerism. GvH clone levels peaked in circulation, and this peak was associated with early post-transplant HvG declines. Recipient bone marrow held GvH clones, some seen earlier in ileum or blood.

Trimming removed 0 bases at V and 0 bases at J, with 13 bases between. In germline, CDR1 is SQVTM, CDR2 ANQGSEA. The CDR3 totals 16 residues. The rearrangement joins TRBV29-1 to TRBJ2-3; D not resolved. The TCR was taken from a human donor who received an intestinal transplant. The sample consisted of unstimulated CD8+ T cells sorted from spleen or lymph node cells, taken before intestinal transplant. CDR3 sequence (DNA): TGCAGCGTTGAAGATGCCCGACACCCTAGCACAGATACGCAGTATTTT. Amino acid sequence: CSVEDARHPSTDTQYF.